This TCR beta chain is from a study of blood T cell repertoires in COVID-19 (dated by TCRdb to 2019 to 2021). Describing the broader study: The collaborator samples originated in the United States, Italy and Spain and spanned the acute and convalescent phases of COVID-19. The repertoires were made available in a free public database intended to serve as a resource for research on the immune response to SARS-CoV-2. The samples were drawn from two sources: the first 160 participants of the ongoing ImmuneRACE study, and 1,000 to 1,500 subjects contributed by 6 global collaborators. The sample metadata nearly always contained a de-identified subject ID, COVID-19 status, age in years and sex. HLA class I and class II types, where available, came from metadata supplied by the sample provider rather than from assay-based typing. The prospective study material was composed of cDNA or gDNA derived from T cells, B-cell-depleted T cells, or PBMCs. The dataset comprised deeply sampled blood TCRbeta repertoires from subjects exposed to, actively infected with, or recovered from COVID-19.

About this clone: It lacks a known antigen. One base away there is no much larger clone; base qualities are not given.

CDR1 and CDR2 are drawn from the germline V gene: LGHNT, FRNRAP. The germline ends are 4 bases apart after V is trimmed by 6 bases and J by 2 bases. From the cysteine up to the phenylalanine, the CDR3 has a length of 12 residues. The CDR3 DNA has 36 bases and is translated from base 1. Samples from volunteer blood donors who had recovered from COVID-19 were contributed by a second Seattle source. Collaborating institutions collected whole blood in K2EDTA tubes following their own protocols. For TCRbeta analysis, collaborators shipped samples as frozen whole blood, isolated PBMCs, or DNA extracted from either of those sample types. The immunoSEQ Assay, a bias-controlled multiplex PCR, was used to amplify TCRbeta CDR3 regions from genomic DNA. Per the authors' processing: Nucleated cell counts per sample were estimated from amplification of reference gene primers within the assay. Sequence reads were collapsed and filtered to measure the absolute abundance of every unique TCRbeta CDR3 rearrangement. Productive Simpson clonality was computed per sample as the square root of Simpson's diversity index over productive rearrangements. TCRdb holds this immuneACCESS table with in-frame rearrangements only. Some clones are missing; in checked studies, unresolved V genes explain under half, and the rest has no known cause. V and J calls and clone size come straight from that table; D and trimming were deduced from the DNA. Present in this sample are around 250,000 clones, 86% of which were seen just once. The ten largest account for 1.5% to 2% of the sample.

Results the study describes overall, beyond this receptor: How much clinical and demographic metadata was included differed by source and by participant, and the metadata was provided uncurated.

The receptor was isolated from a woman in her sixties or seventies who had recovered from COVID-19. Sequencing used peripheral blood. This chain joins TRBV12-5 to TRBJ2-2; there is no confident call for the D gene. The DNA sequence is given as TGTGCTAGTGGCAGAAACACCGGGGAGCTGTTTTTT. It codes for CASGRNTGELFF.